The rows below give T cell receptor beta chains drawn from one sample of a study of human T cells and chemical hapten exposure. TCRdb re-called the RACE reads with MiXCR, one entry per CDR3 protein. The sample contains approximately 260,000 distinct CDR3 sequences, approximately 7.5% of which appear only once. The sample here was whole blood, taken in connection with sensitization to the hapten diphenylcyclopropenone (DPC). All receptors derive from a young man with alopecia areata. Some clones in this sample may be carry-over from other donors' samples. CDR3s include the opening cysteine and the closing phenylalanine or tryptophan. A D gene is named only where the DNA matches it firmly. Clone size is given for some rows only: seen once, a few or many times, or a class if the clone is expanded.

j_call clone_size v_call d_call cdr3_nt cdr3_aa
TRBJ2-1 many TRBV13 NA TGTGCCAGCAGCTTAGCCCAGACAAGGGTGAACTACAATGAGCAGTTCTTC CASSLAQTRVNYNEQFF
TRBJ2-7 NA TRBV29-1 TRBD2 TGCAGCGTTGAATCTGCGGGGGGACCTACCTACGAGCAGTACTTC CSVESAGGPTYEQYF
TRBJ1-1 many TRBV12-3/TRBV12-4 NA TGTGCCAGCAGTTTCCCCTACTTCCAAGCTTTCTTT CASSFPYFQAFF
TRBJ1-6 few TRBV20-1 NA TGCAGTGCTAGTAATCAGGGGTTTTATAATTCACCCCTCCACTTT CSASNQGFYNSPLHF
TRBJ1-6 NA TRBV10-3 NA TGTGCCATCAGTGGGGGAGGCTTGATGTATAATTCACCCCTCCACTTT CAISGGGLMYNSPLHF
TRBJ1-6 few TRBV3-1 TRBD1 TGTGCCAGCAGCCAAGTACAGGGGAATTCACCCCTCCACTTT CASSQVQGNSPLHF
TRBJ1-2 many TRBV29-1 NA TGCAGCGTTGAGCCAGGCTATGGCTACACCTTC CSVEPGYGYTF
TRBJ2-2 many TRBV10-3 NA TGTGCCATAGAAGACAGCTCGAACACCGGGGAGCTGTTTTTT CAIEDSSNTGELFF
TRBJ2-4 NA TRBV4-1 TRBD1 TGCGCCAGCAGCCAACTACAGACAGGGGGCAGAAACATTCAGTACTTC CASSQLQTGGRNIQYF
TRBJ2-5 few TRBV11-3 NA TGTGCCAGCAGCAGGGCGAGTGCAGAGACCCAGTACTTC CASSRASAETQYF
TRBJ2-2 few TRBV6-2/TRBV6-3 NA TGTGCCAGCAGTTACATGGGGGGAAGAACCGGGGAGCTGTTTTTT CASSYMGGRTGELFF
TRBJ2-2 NA TRBV7-3 NA TGTGCCAGCAGCCCCTCGGCAAGGGGAAACACCGGGGAGCTGTTTTTT CASSPSARGNTGELFF
TRBJ1-3 few TRBV7-2 NA TGTGCCAGCAGTCTTTACAGGAGCTCTGGAAACACCATATATTTT CASSLYRSSGNTIYF
TRBJ2-7 few TRBV10-2 TRBD1 TGCGCCAGCAGTGAGGCGTGGGACAGAGTCTACGAGCAGTACTTC CASSEAWDRVYEQYF
TRBJ1-5 few TRBV20-1 NA TGCAGTGCCACCAGGACAGACATCAATCAGCCCCAGCATTTT CSATRTDINQPQHF
TRBJ2-7 many TRBV7-8 NA TGTGCCAGCAGCCGAATATGGGACTTCTACGAGCAGTACTTC CASSRIWDFYEQYF
TRBJ2-3 few TRBV20-1 TRBD2 TGCAGTGCTAGACGACTAGCGGGGGGTTTAGATACGCAGTATTTT CSARRLAGGLDTQYF
TRBJ2-1 many TRBV6-2/TRBV6-3 NA TGTGCCAGCAGTATATTCAGCAACTCCTACAATGAGCAGTTCTTC CASSIFSNSYNEQFF
TRBJ2-5 NA TRBV9 NA TGTGCCAGCAGCCCTACCGCCGGCAGAACCTTAGAGACCCAGTACTTC CASSPTAGRTLETQYF
TRBJ1-1 many TRBV6-2/TRBV6-3 TRBD1 TGTGCCAGCAGTTACCCGGGACAGGGGGCTAAGAACACTGAAGCTTTCTTT CASSYPGQGAKNTEAFF
TRBJ2-7 NA TRBV28 NA TGTGCCAGCAGTAACCCCACCGGGATCACCTACGAGCAGTACTTC CASSNPTGITYEQYF
TRBJ1-1 many TRBV20-1 NA TGCAGTGCGCCGGGAGGGGGGTCCACTGAAGCTTTCTTT CSAPGGGSTEAFF
TRBJ1-2 NA TRBV4-3 NA TGCGCCAGCAGCCAAGATCTCCCGGGGAATTATAACTATGGCTACACCTTC CASSQDLPGNYNYGYTF
TRBJ1-5 few TRBV6-2/TRBV6-3 NA TGTGCCAGCACTTATCGACTGAGAAATCAGCCCCAGCATTTT CASTYRLRNQPQHF
TRBJ1-1 few TRBV15 NA TGTGCCACCAGCAGAGACAGGGATTTGAAAACTGAAGCTTTCTTT CATSRDRDLKTEAFF
TRBJ2-2 NA TRBV7-3 NA TGTGCCAGCAGCGCCTATGTCGGGAGCGGGGAGCTGTTTTTT CASSAYVGSGELFF
TRBJ2-1 few TRBV6-2/TRBV6-3 NA TGTGCCAGCAGAGACTACACAGGGAGTAACAATGAGCAGTTCTTC CASRDYTGSNNEQFF
TRBJ1-2 NA TRBV6-5 TRBD1 TGTGCCAGCAGTTACTCGACAGGGAGGGGGCCTGGCTACACCTTC CASSYSTGRGPGYTF
TRBJ1-4 many TRBV7-9 NA TGTGCCAGCAGCCCCGACATCTTTAATGAAAAACTGTTTTTT CASSPDIFNEKLFF